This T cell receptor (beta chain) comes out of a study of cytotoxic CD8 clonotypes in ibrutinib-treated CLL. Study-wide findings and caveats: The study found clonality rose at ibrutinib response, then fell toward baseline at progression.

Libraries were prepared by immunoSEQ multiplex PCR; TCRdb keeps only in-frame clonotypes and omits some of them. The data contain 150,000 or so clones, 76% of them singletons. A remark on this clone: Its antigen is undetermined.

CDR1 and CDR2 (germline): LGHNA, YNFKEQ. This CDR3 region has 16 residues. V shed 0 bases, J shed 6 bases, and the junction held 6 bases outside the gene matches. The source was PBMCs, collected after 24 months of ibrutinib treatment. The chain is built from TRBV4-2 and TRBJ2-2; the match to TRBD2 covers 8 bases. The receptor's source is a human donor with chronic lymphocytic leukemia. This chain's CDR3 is CASSQDGLAGSGELFF. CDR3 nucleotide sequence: TGTGCCAGCAGCCAAGACGGACTAGCCGGGTCCGGGGAGCTGTTTTTT.